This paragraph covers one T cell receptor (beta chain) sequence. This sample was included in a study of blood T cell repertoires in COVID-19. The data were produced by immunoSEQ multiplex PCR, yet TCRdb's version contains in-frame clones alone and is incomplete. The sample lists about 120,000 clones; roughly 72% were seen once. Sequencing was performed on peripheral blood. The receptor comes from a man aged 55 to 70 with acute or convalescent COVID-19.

CDR3 loop: CASSLADRGASGELFF. CDR3 nucleotide sequence: TGCGCCAGCAGCTTGGCCGACAGGGGGGCGTCCGGGGAGCTGTTTTTT. The rearrangement links TRBV5-1 to TRBJ2-2, with 9 bases aligning to TRBD1. Germline CDR1 is SGHRS and CDR2 is YFSETQ. The CDR3 is made up of 16 amino acids. J gave up 6 bases and V 0 bases, and 6 bases lay outside the gene matches.